This TCR beta chain was identified in a study of blood T cell repertoires in COVID-19. Study at large: The United States, Italy and Spain were the sources of the acute and convalescent COVID-19 samples. T cells, B-cell-depleted T cells, or PBMCs supplied cDNA or gDNA.

Authors' processing steps: Cell counts per sample came from amplifying reference gene primers. Assay used: immunoSEQ multiplex PCR; TCRdb lists only in-frame clones, some missing. V and J calls and clone size follow that table, whereas D and trimming were derived from the DNA. The sample carries about 98,000 clones, approximately 80% recorded once. J was trimmed by 5 bases and V by 6 bases; bases with no gene match: 2. The CDR3 loop spans 12 amino acids. The sequence derives from a man in his sixties with acute or convalescent COVID-19. V gene TRBV12-3 or TRBV12-4 combines with J gene TRBJ1-1, with TRBD1 matching over 8 bases. What was sequenced was peripheral blood. The CDR3 DNA reads TGTGCCAGCAGACGACAGGGGACTGAAGCTTTCTTT. It encodes CASRRQGTEAFF.